Listed here are 17 T cell receptor beta chains from one sample, sequenced in a study of blood T cell repertoires in COVID-19. Produced via immunoSEQ multiplex PCR; TCRdb's table is partial and in-frame only. The sample includes approximately 240,000 clones, more than 65% of them seen just once. Sequencing was carried out using peripheral blood. Receptors originate from a woman in her 40s who had recovered from COVID-19.

V usage is TRBV3-1 (or the pseudogene TRBV3-2) and J usage is TRBJ2-2; D call uncertain. There are 15 residues in the CDR3. V gave up 2 bases and J gave up 6 bases, with 13 bases separating them. The germline V gene has CDR1 LGHDT and CDR2 YNNKEL (reference sequence). The CDR3: CASSQNLLFPGELFF. The CDR3 DNA follows: TGTGCCAGCAGCCAAAATTTACTGTTCCCCGGGGAGCTGTTTTTT.

This rearrangement joins TRBV7-2 to TRBJ2-4, with TRBD2 matching 8 bases. This CDR3 has 17 amino acids. Germline CDR1 SGHTA, CDR2 FQGNSA. CDR3 coding DNA: TGTGCAATTAACTTAGGCGGGGGGAATGTTGCCAAAAACATTCAGTACTTC. This sequence encodes CAINLGGGNVAKNIQYF.

The V and J genes are TRBV7-2 and TRBJ1-4; TRBD1 matches at 7 bases. The CDR3 is 15 residues long. V gave up 5 bases and J gave up 7 bases; unmatched junction bases: 10. The germline gives CDR1 SGHTA, CDR2 FQGNSA. This CDR3 reads CASSAQGVKGEKLFF. Written as DNA, the CDR3 is TGTGCCAGCAGCGCTCAGGGGGTGAAGGGTGAAAAACTGTTTTTT. Full variable domain (remainder filled in from reference TRBV7-2 and TRBJ1-4): GAGVSQSPSNKVTEKGKDVELRCDPISGHTALYWYRQSLGQGLEFLIYFQGNSAPDKSGLPSDRFSAERTGGSVSTLTIQRTQQEDSAVYLCASSAQGVKGEKLFFGSGTQLSVL.

V usage is TRBV3-1 (or the pseudogene TRBV3-2) and J usage is TRBJ1-4, with D possibly matching TRBD1 (5 bases). The length of the CDR3 is 19 residues. Per the germline V gene, CDR1 is LGHDT and CDR2 is YNNKEL (reference sequence). Deletions cut 1 base from V and 5 bases from J, with 23 bases between. CDR3 residues: CASSQGLLGGMNPNEKLFF. The CDR3 DNA sequence: TGTGCCAGCAGCCAAGGCCTCTTGGGGGGGATGAACCCGAATGAAAAACTGTTTTTT.

The J gene is TRBJ1-5, the V gene TRBV12-3 or TRBV12-4; 8 nucleotides agree with TRBD1. V lost 6 bases, J lost 6 bases, and 4 bases stayed unmatched. The CDR3 totals 13 residues. The CDR3, as DNA: TGTGCCAGCAGATCAGGGGGCCTTCAGCCCCAGCATTTT. Translated: CASRSGGLQPQHF.

The V and J genes are TRBV5-5 and TRBJ1-5, with D hard to call. Between the trimmed V and J ends, which lost 1 base and 2 bases, there was a span of 10 bases. Germline V lookup: CDR1 SGHKS, CDR2 YYEKEE (reference sequence). The CDR3 is 15 residues long. The CDR3 sequence: CASSLSLSGNQPQHF. The DNA for the CDR3 is TGTGCCAGCAGCTTGTCTTTGAGTGGCAATCAGCCCCAGCATTTT. Based on the CDR3 plus reference TRBV5-5 and TRBJ1-5, the full variable domain is DAGVTQSPTHLIKTRGQQVTLRCSPISGHKSVSWYQQVLGQGPQFIFQYYEKEERGRGNFPDRFSARQFPNYSSELNVNALLLGDSALYLCASSLSLSGNQPQHFGDGTRLSIL.

The rearrangement joins TRBV27 to TRBJ1-2; TRBD1 matches 12 bases. Germline V gene lookup returns CDR1 MNHEY and CDR2 SMNVEV (reference sequence). V shed 2 bases, J shed 6 bases, and the junction held 7 bases outside the gene matches. This CDR3 region has 16 residues. DNA for the CDR3: TGTGCCAGCAGTTTAGGGTTCGGGACAGGGGGCGATGGCTACACCTTC. The encoded protein is CASSLGFGTGGDGYTF.

This clone has a handful of counts. The rearrangement joins TRBV6-5 to TRBJ1-6; tentative D call: TRBD1 (5 bases). Germline V gene data show CDR1 as MNHEY and CDR2 as SVGAGI. V was cut by 6 bases and J by 8 bases, with 8 bases left in between. The CDR3 is 12 amino acids. The CDR3 spells CASSGGDSPLHF. The CDR3 region has the DNA TGTGCCAGCAGCGGGGGGGATTCACCCCTCCACTTT.

About this clone: The same CDR3 arises from other DNA sequences in this sample as well. CDR3 amino acids: CASSLGQGGEKLFF. CDR3 bases: TGCGCCAGCAGCTTGGGACAGGGCGGCGAAAAACTGTTTTTT. The chain uses TRBV5-1 and TRBJ1-4, with 7 bases aligning to TRBD1. Trimming cost V 0 bases and J 8 bases; bases outside gene matches: 4. Germline values: CDR1 SGHRS, CDR2 YFSETQ. This CDR3 comprises 14 residues.

The chain has TRBV10-3 and TRBJ2-3; tentative D call: TRBD1 (8 bases). CDR1 is ENHRY, CDR2 SYGVKD, per germline. V shed 10 bases and J shed 3 bases, with 14 bases lying between them. This CDR3 has 13 residues. CDR3: CATYRGGTDTQYF. The CDR3 DNA is TGTGCCACCTACAGGGGGGGGACAGATACGCAGTATTTT.

In its sample, this clone was seen once. For the CDR3, the DNA is TGTGCCAGCAGTGAAGATAGGGGGCACTCACCCCTCCACTTT. Its protein is CASSEDRGHSPLHF. The genes are TRBV6-1 and TRBJ1-6, with 7 bases lining up with TRBD1. CDR1 and CDR2 (germline): MNHNS, SASEGT. After removal of 1 base from V and 10 bases from J, the junction contained 4 bases not matched to a gene. The CDR3 is made up of 14 amino acids.

The rearrangement uses TRBV15 and TRBJ2-7, with 11 bases aligning to TRBD2. V shed 3 bases, J shed 6 bases, and the junction held 4 bases outside the gene matches. Germline values: CDR1 LNHNV, CDR2 YYDKDF (reference sequence). This CDR3 region has 14 residues. The CDR3 nucleotides read TGTGCCACCAGCAGCAGACTAGCGGGGTCCGAGCAGTACTTC. Translated: CATSSRLAGSEQYF.

V gene TRBV4-2 combines with J gene TRBJ2-2; the D gene is possibly TRBD2 (5 bases). The germline V and J ends were trimmed by 0 bases and 1 base, with 9 bases remaining between them. This CDR3 has 16 amino acids. Per the germline V gene, CDR1 is LGHNA and CDR2 is YNFKEQ. CDR3 in amino acids: CASSQDSAGNTGELFF. CDR3 in DNA: TGTGCCAGCAGCCAAGATAGCGCGGGGAACACCGGGGAGCTGTTTTTT.

The gene calls are TRBV3-1 (or the pseudogene TRBV3-2) and TRBJ2-3, with 12 positions matching TRBD2. CDR1 is LGHDT and CDR2 is YNNKEL in the germline V gene (reference sequence). Trimming at V came to 4 bases and at J to 5 bases, leaving 10 bases not matched to a gene. The CDR3 totals 17 residues. The DNA of the CDR3 is TGTGCCAGCAGCCCTCAGGCTAGCGGGGGGGCTTTAGATACGCAGTATTTT. Encoded protein: CASSPQASGGALDTQYF.

V usage is TRBV20-1 and J usage is TRBJ1-1; D gene uncertain. The germline V gene has CDR1 DFQATT and CDR2 SNEGSKA (reference sequence). CDR3 size: 9 residues. V lost 6 bases and J 8 bases, leaving 7 bases between the germline ends. CDR3 bases: TGCAGTGCAGCGGGGGAAGCTTTCTTT. It codes for CSAAGEAFF.

In this sample, this clone turned up once. This chain joins TRBV27 and TRBJ1-2, with D hard to call. The germline V gene has CDR1 MNHEY and CDR2 SMNVEV (reference sequence). CDR3 size: 14 residues. V was shortened by 4 bases and J by 1 base, with 10 bases between the two germline ends. This chain's CDR3 is CASSSPTNNYGYTF. The CDR3 nucleotides are TGTGCCAGCAGTTCACCCACAAATAACTATGGCTACACCTTC.

The CDR3 bases are TGTGCCACCAGCAGAGATATTGCAGGACAGATCTACGAGCAGTACTTC. Its protein product is CATSRDIAGQIYEQYF. The genes are TRBV15 and TRBJ2-7; TRBD1 might be the D (6 bases). Trimming cost V 0 bases and J 3 bases, with 15 bases left between them. This CDR3 is 16 amino acids long. Germline V gene sequence: CDR1 LNHNV, CDR2 YYDKDF (reference sequence).